The 5 T cell receptor beta chains below all came from one sample that was sequenced in a study of blood T cell repertoires in COVID-19. Data came from immunoSEQ multiplex PCR; TCRdb stores just in-frame clones and leaves some out. Of about 100,000 clones in the sample, 80% to 90% are singletons; the top ten hold 1.2%. The sample taken for sequencing was peripheral blood. These receptor sequences come from a man at least 80 years old with active or convalescent COVID-19.

V is TRBV29-1 and J is TRBJ2-5; TRBD2 aligns across 8 bases. V shed 7 bases, J shed 8 bases, and the junction held 12 bases outside the gene matches. This CDR3 has 13 residues. Germline CDR1 and CDR2: SQVTM and ANQGSEA. The CDR3 DNA reads TGCAGCGCCCGGGGGGGGGCCCCGTCAACCCAGTACTTC. As protein: CSARGGAPSTQYF.

The chain links TRBV3-1 (or the pseudogene TRBV3-2) to TRBJ2-6; 7 nucleotides match TRBD1. This CDR3 is built from 14 residues. The junction had 1 base not matched to a gene; V was cut back by 4 bases and J by 4 bases. Germline V gene data show CDR1 as LGHDT and CDR2 as YNNKEL (reference sequence). CDR3 in amino acids: CASSRGQGANVLTF. The CDR3 DNA follows: TGTGCCAGCAGCCGGGGACAGGGGGCCAACGTCCTGACTTTC.

This clone is a singleton in its sample. As DNA, the CDR3 is TGTGCCAGCAGTTTAGGACAGGGTAATAGTTCACCCCTCCACTTT. Amino acids: CASSLGQGNSSPLHF. The rearrangement joins TRBV28 to TRBJ1-6, with 8 bases fitting TRBD1. Germline V gene data show CDR1 as MDHEN and CDR2 as SYDVKM. The CDR3 loop spans 15 amino acids. V was clipped by 2 bases and J by 9 bases; unmatched bases: 6.

The rearrangement uses TRBV27 and TRBJ2-5, with a tentative D call TRBD1 (6 bases). Trimming stripped 4 bases from V and 5 bases from J, with 14 bases between. The germline V gene encodes CDR1 MNHEY and CDR2 SMNVEV (reference sequence). The CDR3 length is 14 residues. The CDR3, as DNA: TGTGCCAGCAGTTCCTACAGGGAGCGGGAGACCCAGTACTTC. Protein sequence: CASSSYRERETQYF.

This clone was observed a handful of times. CDR3 nucleotide sequence: TGTGCCAGCAGCTCGTTTCGGTTAGCCAAAAACATTCAGTACTTC. As protein: CASSSFRLAKNIQYF. The chain combines TRBV11-2 with TRBJ2-4; D is uncertain. The length of the CDR3 is 15 residues. Germline CDR1 reads SGHAT; CDR2 reads FQNNGV. The V and J ends lost 4 bases and 0 bases respectively, with 10 bases between them.